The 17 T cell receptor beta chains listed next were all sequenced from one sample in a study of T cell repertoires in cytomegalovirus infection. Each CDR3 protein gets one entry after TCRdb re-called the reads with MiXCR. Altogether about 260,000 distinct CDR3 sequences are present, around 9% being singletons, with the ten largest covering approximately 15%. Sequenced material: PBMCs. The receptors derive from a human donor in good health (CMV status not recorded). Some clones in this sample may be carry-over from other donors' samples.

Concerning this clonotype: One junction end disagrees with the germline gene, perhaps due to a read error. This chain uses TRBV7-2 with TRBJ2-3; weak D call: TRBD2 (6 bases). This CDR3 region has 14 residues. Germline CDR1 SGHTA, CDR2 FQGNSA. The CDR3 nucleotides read TGTTCCAGCAGCCCCCCGGGGGTAAGAGATACGCAGTATTTT. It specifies CSSSPPGVRDTQYF. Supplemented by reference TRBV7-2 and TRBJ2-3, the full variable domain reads GAGVSQSPSNKVTEKGKDVELRCDPISGHTALYWYRQSLGQGLEFLIYFQGNSAPDKSGLPSDRFSAERTGGSVSTLTIQRTQQEDSAVYLCSSSPPGVRDTQYFGPGTRLTVL.

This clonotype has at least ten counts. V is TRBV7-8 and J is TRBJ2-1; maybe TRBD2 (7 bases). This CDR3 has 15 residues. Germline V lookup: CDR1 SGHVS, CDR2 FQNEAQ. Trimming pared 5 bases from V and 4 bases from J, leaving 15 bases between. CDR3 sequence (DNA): TGTGCCAGCAGCCCAGGTGGGGGGGCTTACAATGAGCAGTTCTTC. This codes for CASSPGGGAYNEQFF.

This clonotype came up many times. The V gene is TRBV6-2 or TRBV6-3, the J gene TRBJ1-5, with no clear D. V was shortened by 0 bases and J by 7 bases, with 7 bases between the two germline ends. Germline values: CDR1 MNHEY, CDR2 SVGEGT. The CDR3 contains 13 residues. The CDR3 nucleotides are TGTGCCAGCAGTTACTCGTCGCGCCAGCCCCAGCATTTT. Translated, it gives CASSYSSRQPQHF.

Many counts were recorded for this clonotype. The CDR3 coding sequence is TGTGCCACCAGCAGAGAAGGGGGGGGATACGAGCAGTACTTC. Encoded protein: CATSREGGGYEQYF. The gene calls are TRBV15 and TRBJ2-7; possible D gene TRBD2, 7 bases. Trimming left V 0 bases short and J 4 bases short, with 10 bases between. The CDR3 has 14 amino acids. Germline V gene sequence: CDR1 LNHNV, CDR2 YYDKDF (reference sequence).

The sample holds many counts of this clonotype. CDR3 DNA sequence: TGTGCCAGCAGCTTAAGTTGGACGGCCAATGAAGCTTTCTTT. Translated, it gives CASSLSWTANEAFF. The gene calls are TRBV7-2 and TRBJ1-1; the D is unclear. The CDR3 has 14 residues. V gave up 2 bases and J gave up 7 bases, with 14 bases separating them. Germline V CDR1 and CDR2: SGHTA, FQGNSA.

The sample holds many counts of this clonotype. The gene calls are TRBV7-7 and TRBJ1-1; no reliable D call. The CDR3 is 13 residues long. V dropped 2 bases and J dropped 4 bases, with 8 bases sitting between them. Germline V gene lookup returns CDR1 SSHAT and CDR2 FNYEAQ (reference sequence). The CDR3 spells CASSLKEGTEAFF. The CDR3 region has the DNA TGTGCCAGCAGCTTAAAAGAAGGCACTGAAGCTTTCTTT. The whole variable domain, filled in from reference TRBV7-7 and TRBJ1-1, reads GAGVSQSPRYKVTKRGQDVTLRCDPISSHATLYWYQQALGQGPEFLTYFNYEAQPDKSGLPSDRFSAERPEGSISTLTIQRTEQRDSAMYRCASSLKEGTEAFFGQGTRLTVV.

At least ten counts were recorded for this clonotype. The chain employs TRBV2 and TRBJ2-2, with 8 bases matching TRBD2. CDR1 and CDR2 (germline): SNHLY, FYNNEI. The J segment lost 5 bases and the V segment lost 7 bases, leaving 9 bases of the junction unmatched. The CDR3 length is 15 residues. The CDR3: CASKSSGSITGELFF. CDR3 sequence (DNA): TGTGCCAGCAAGTCCAGCGGGAGTATAACCGGGGAGCTGTTTTTT.

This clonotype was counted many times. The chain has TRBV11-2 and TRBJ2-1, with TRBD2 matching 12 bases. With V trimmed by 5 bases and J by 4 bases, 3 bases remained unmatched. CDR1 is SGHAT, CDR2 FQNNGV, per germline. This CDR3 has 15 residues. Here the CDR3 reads CASSLGLAGYNEQFF. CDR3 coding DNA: TGTGCCAGCAGCCTGGGACTAGCGGGTTACAATGAGCAGTTCTTC.

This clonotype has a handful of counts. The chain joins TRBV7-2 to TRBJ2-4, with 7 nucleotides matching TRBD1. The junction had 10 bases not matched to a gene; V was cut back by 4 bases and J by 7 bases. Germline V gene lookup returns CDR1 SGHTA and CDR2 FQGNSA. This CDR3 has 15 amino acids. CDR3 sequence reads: CASSSRQGKWNIQYF. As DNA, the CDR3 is TGTGCCAGCAGCTCCAGACAGGGAAAATGGAACATTCAGTACTTC.

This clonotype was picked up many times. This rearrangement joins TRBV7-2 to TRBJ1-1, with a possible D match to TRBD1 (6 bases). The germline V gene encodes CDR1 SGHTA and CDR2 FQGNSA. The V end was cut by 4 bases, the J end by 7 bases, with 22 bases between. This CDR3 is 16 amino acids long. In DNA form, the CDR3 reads TGTGCCAGCAGCTACAGGGTATCTGCGGCCGGCGGTGAAGCTTTCTTT. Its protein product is CASSYRVSAAGGEAFF.

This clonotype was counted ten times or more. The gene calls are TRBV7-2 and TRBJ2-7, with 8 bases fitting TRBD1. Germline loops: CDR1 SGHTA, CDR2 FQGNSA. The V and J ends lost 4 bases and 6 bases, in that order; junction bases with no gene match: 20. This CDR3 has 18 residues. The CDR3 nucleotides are TGTGCCAGCAGCTCCCCTCCCGGCCGTCAGGGGGCGCACGTCGAGCAGTACTTC. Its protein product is CASSSPPGRQGAHVEQYF.

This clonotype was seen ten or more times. The CDR3 DNA reads as TGTGCCAGCAGCTTAGATGGCTACCAAGAGACCCAGTACTTC. This translates into CASSLDGYQETQYF. This rearrangement joins TRBV11-2 to TRBJ2-5; D is undetermined. V was trimmed by 0 bases and J by 0 bases, leaving 5 bases between them. This CDR3 contains 14 residues. CDR1 and CDR2 (germline): SGHAT, FQNNGV.

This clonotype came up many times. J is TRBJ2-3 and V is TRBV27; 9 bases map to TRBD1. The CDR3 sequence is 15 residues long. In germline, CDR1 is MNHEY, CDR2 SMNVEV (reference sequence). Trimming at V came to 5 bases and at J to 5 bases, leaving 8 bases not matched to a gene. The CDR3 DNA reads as TGTGCCAGCAGTACAAAGACAGGGGGGGTAGATACGCAGTATTTT. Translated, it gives CASSTKTGGVDTQYF.

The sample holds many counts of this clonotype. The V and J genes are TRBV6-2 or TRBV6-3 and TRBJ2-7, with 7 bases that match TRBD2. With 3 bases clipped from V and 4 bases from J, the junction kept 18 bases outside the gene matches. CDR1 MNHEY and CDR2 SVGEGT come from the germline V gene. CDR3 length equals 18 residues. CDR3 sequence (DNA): TGTGCCAGCAGTTATCGGGCGACCGGGGTAGCGGGTCTATACGAGCAGTACTTC. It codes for CASSYRATGVAGLYEQYF.

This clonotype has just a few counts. In nucleotides, the CDR3 is TGTGCCAGCAGCTTTTTACAGGGGGACACCGGGGAGCTGTTTTTT. It encodes CASSFLQGDTGELFF. J is TRBJ2-2 and V is TRBV7-9; TRBD1 agrees at 8 bases. The CDR3 contains 15 residues. The germline gives CDR1 SEHNR, CDR2 FQNEAQ (reference sequence). The V gene end was trimmed by 3 bases and the J gene end by 3 bases; junction bases not matched to a gene: 3.

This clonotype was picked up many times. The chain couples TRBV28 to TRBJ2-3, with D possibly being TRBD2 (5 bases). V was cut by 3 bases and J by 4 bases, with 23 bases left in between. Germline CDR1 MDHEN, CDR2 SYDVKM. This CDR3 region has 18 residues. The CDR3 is CASSFQPSRAERADTQYF. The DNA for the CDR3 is TGTGCCAGCAGTTTCCAACCCTCTCGGGCCGAGAGGGCAGATACGCAGTATTTT.

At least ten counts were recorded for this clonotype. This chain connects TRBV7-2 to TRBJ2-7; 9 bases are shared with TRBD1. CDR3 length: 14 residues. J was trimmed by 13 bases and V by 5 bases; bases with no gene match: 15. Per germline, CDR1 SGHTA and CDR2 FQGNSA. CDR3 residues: CASSPGTGSLGHYF. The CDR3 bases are TGTGCCAGCAGCCCCGGGACAGGGTCCCTCGGGCATTACTTC.